These T cell receptor beta chains were read from a single sample in a study of T cell repertoires in cytomegalovirus infection. These receptors are not linked to any known antigen. A single record per CDR3 protein comes from TCRdb applying MiXCR to the reads. The sample holds hundreds of thousands of distinct CDR3 sequences, 30% to 40% seen once. This specimen was cultured PBMCs, taken from culture after CMV antigen stimulation. Receptors originate from a human donor in good health (CMV status not recorded). Some clones in this sample may be carry-over from other donors' samples. The CDR3 runs from the conserved cysteine through the conserved F or W. A D gene is named only where the DNA matches it firmly. Some rows have no size entry. The others give once, few or many, or a class for an expanded clone.

NA,TRBV7-6,TRBD1,TRBJ2-7,TGTGCCAGCAGCCAGGGACAGGGGGGCGAGCAGTACTTC,CASSQGQGGEQYF
few,TRBV7-2,NA,TRBJ1-5,TGTGCCAGCAGCTTAACGGGGTACAATCAGCCCCAGCATTTT,CASSLTGYNQPQHF
few,TRBV12-3/TRBV12-4,TRBD1,TRBJ2-7,TGTGCTTCAGGCCCAGGGGGCTACGAGCAGTACTTC,CASGPGGYEQYF
few,TRBV9,NA,TRBJ2-7,TGTGCCAGCAGCGTAGGAGTGGGGACCTACGAGCAGTACTTC,CASSVGVGTYEQYF
NA,TRBV6-8,NA,TRBJ2-5,TGTGCCTGCGGTATGGGGGCTACGGAGACCCAGTACTTC,CACGMGATETQYF
NA,TRBV19,TRBD2,TRBJ2-5,TGTGCCAGTAGTAGCGGGAGGGTAAAAGAGACCCAGTACTTC,CASSSGRVKETQYF
NA,TRBV9,NA,TRBJ2-3,TGTGCCAGCAGCGGTATGGGGACGGCAGATACGCAGTATTTT,CASSGMGTADTQYF
few,TRBV20-1,TRBD2,TRBJ2-7,TGCAGTGCTAGAGGGGTGCTTCGGACTAGCGTTTACGAGCAGTACTTC,CSARGVLRTSVYEQYF
few,TRBV7-8,TRBD1,TRBJ2-4,TGTGCCAGCAGCTACACCCGGGACAGGGAAAACATTCAGTACTTC,CASSYTRDRENIQYF
NA,TRBV12-3/TRBV12-4,TRBD1,TRBJ2-1,TGTGCCAGCAGTTTTGACAGAGGGGGCGAGCAGTTCTTC,CASSFDRGGEQFF
NA,TRBV20-1,NA,TRBJ2-7,TGCAGTGCTAGACCCACGGGAACAAACGAGCAGTACTTC,CSARPTGTNEQYF
NA,TRBV7-2,TRBD1,TRBJ2-7,TGTGCCAGCAGCTTAGTGGCAGGGGGCGTCTACGAGCAGTACTTC,CASSLVAGGVYEQYF
few,TRBV6-2/TRBV6-3,NA,TRBJ2-7,TGTGCCAGCTCAGGACGATATTCCTACGAGCAGTACTTC,CASSGRYSYEQYF
NA,TRBV20-1,TRBD2,TRBJ2-3,TGCAGTGCTACCTTCTCGCGGGGGGGCGCAGATACGCAGTATTTT,CSATFSRGGADTQYF
NA,TRBV27,TRBD2,TRBJ2-3,TGTGCCAGCAAAGCTAGCGGGGGGAGGGGAACAGATACGCAGTATTTT,CASKASGGRGTDTQYF
NA,TRBV20-1,TRBD2,TRBJ2-1,TGCAGTGCTCGAGCGGGAACCGGCATTGAGCAGTTCTTC,CSARAGTGIEQFF
few,TRBV11-2,NA,TRBJ2-5,TGTGCCAGCAGCCCCTCATGGTACCAAGAGACCCAGTACTTC,CASSPSWYQETQYF
NA,TRBV18,NA,TRBJ1-2,TGTGCCAGCTCACCACCGTCCAGGGGCGCATCCTATGGCTACACCTTC,CASSPPSRGASYGYTF
many,TRBV7-2,NA,TRBJ2-5,TGTGCCAGCAGCTTAGGACAGGTTGCGGAGACCCAGTACTTC,CASSLGQVAETQYF
NA,TRBV2,NA,TRBJ2-1,TGTGCCAGCAGTGAGGAATATCGGAATGAGCAGTTCTTC,CASSEEYRNEQFF
few,TRBV6-6,NA,TRBJ1-5,TGTGCCAGCACCCCCGGGCTGAACCGTAGCAATCAGCCCCAGCATTTT,CASTPGLNRSNQPQHF
many,TRBV5-4,TRBD2,TRBJ2-3,TGTGCCAGCAGCTTAGCTAGCGGGAGGGCAGATACGCAGTATTTT,CASSLASGRADTQYF
NA,TRBV27,NA,TRBJ2-6,TGTGCCAGCAGTACCCCGTTCTCTGGGGCCAACGTCCTGACTTTC,CASSTPFSGANVLTF
few,TRBV9,NA,TRBJ1-2,TGTGCCAGCAGCTTGGGTACCGGGACCGGGTATGGCTACACCTTC,CASSLGTGTGYGYTF
once,TRBV12-3/TRBV12-4,NA,TRBJ2-1,TGTGCCAGCAGTCTCCTTTTAGCGAGCTCCTACAATGAGCAGTTCTTC,CASSLLLASSYNEQFF
many,TRBV7-8,NA,TRBJ1-5,TGTGCCAGCAGCTCAGGACTCGGCGATCAGCCCCAGCATTTT,CASSSGLGDQPQHF
few,TRBV10-3,NA,TRBJ1-1,TGTGCCATCAGTGAGAGCCAGGACACTGAAGCTTTCTTT,CAISESQDTEAFF
NA,TRBV7-4,TRBD1,TRBJ1-5,TGTGCCAGCAGCTTAGGCAGGGGGCTGAAGAATCAGCCCCAGCATTTT,CASSLGRGLKNQPQHF
few,TRBV6-2/TRBV6-3,TRBD1,TRBJ1-1,TGTGCCAGCAGTCATTGGACAGGTATGAACACTGAAGCTTTCTTT,CASSHWTGMNTEAFF
NA,TRBV20-1,TRBD1,TRBJ2-7,TGCAGTGCTAGGGCCTGGGACAGGGGGCAGTACTTC,CSARAWDRGQYF
NA,TRBV4-1,NA,TRBJ1-6,TGCGCCAGCAGCCGACGGACACAAACCTCGGGCACCTATAATTCACCCCTCCACTTT,CASSRRTQTSGTYNSPLHF
NA,TRBV7-2,NA,TRBJ1-3,TGTGCCAGCAGCTCGACATTAAACACCATATATTTT,CASSSTLNTIYF
NA,TRBV20-1,TRBD1,TRBJ1-5,TGCAGTGCTTTGCAGGGGGTTCTTAATCAGCCCCAGCATTTT,CSALQGVLNQPQHF
NA,TRBV6-6,TRBD2,TRBJ2-7,TGTGCCAGCAGTTACGCACTAGCGGGGGTCGACGAGCAGTACTTC,CASSYALAGVDEQYF
many,TRBV7-2,TRBD1,TRBJ1-2,TGTGCCAGCAGCTTAGTGCAGGGGGCGCATTATGGCTACACCTTC,CASSLVQGAHYGYTF
NA,TRBV7-2,NA,TRBJ1-6,TGTGCCAGCAGCTTAGTGATAGGGAGCCCCTCACCCCTCCACTTT,CASSLVIGSPSPLHF
many,TRBV7-2,NA,TRBJ1-1,TGTGCCAGCAGCTGGGCGCAGATGAACACTGAAGCTTTCTTT,CASSWAQMNTEAFF